What follows are 8 T cell receptor delta chains derived from one specimen sequenced in a study of Vδ1+ human thymocytes. No antigens are known for them. Regarding the study as a whole: Thymic TRG and TRD repertoires appeared highly polyclonal.

The template was reverse-transcribed extracted RNA. Pooled V-gene forward primers with one constant-region reverse primer generated the CDR3 amplicons by multiplex PCR. TCRdb reprocessed the multiplex PCR reads through CATT. The sample has some 25,000 delta-chain clones, about 7% seen once; the top ten hold 0.85% to 1%. The sequenced sample consisted of Vdelta1+ gamma-delta thymocytes from the thymus. Subset in this sample: FACS-sorted CD3+ TCRalphabeta- TCRVdelta1+ TCRVdelta2- thymocytes. The source of these receptors is a girl under two years old who had congenital heart surgery.

In this sample, this clone turned up a few times. This rearrangement joins TRDV1 to TRDJ1; 9 nucleotides agree with TRDD3. Germline-derived CDR1 and CDR2 are TSWWSYY and QGS. V gave up 1 base and J gave up 7 bases; unmatched junction bases: 16. The length of the CDR3 is 18 residues. CDR3 DNA sequence: TGTGCTCTTGGGGAACATACGCACTTACTGGGGGAGGTAGCTAAACTCATCTTT. This sequence encodes CALGEHTHLLGEVAKLIF.

V and J are TRDV1 and TRDJ1; the match to TRDD3 covers 10 bases. V trimming: 6 bases; J trimming: 6 bases; junction bases outside the gene matches: 10. CDR3 length: 15 amino acids. Germline loops: CDR1 TSWWSYY, CDR2 QGS. This CDR3 is CALGAPHWGIYKLIF. The CDR3 DNA follows: TGTGCTCTTGGCGCGCCTCACTGGGGGATCTATAAACTCATCTTT.

Only a few counts were recorded for this clone. This chain links TRDV1 with TRDJ1, with TRDD3 matching over 7 bases. In germline, CDR1 is TSWWSYY, CDR2 QGS. The trim removed 2 bases at V and 8 bases at J, leaving 14 bases unmatched. This CDR3 has 16 residues. The CDR3 DNA reads as TGTGCTCTTGGGGAAGAAGGGAATAATACTGGGGAAAAACTCATCTTT. Protein sequence: CALGEEGNNTGEKLIF.

This chain connects TRDV1 to TRDJ1; possibly TRDD3 for D (5 bases). Per germline, CDR1 TSWWSYY and CDR2 QGS. V was cut by 1 base and J by 1 base, with 22 bases left in between. The CDR3 extends over 19 amino acids. CDR3 residues: CALGERGNLSQGGTDKLIF. The DNA for the CDR3 is TGTGCTCTTGGGGAACGGGGAAACTTATCCCAAGGAGGCACCGATAAACTCATCTTT.

This clone was seen a handful of times. The chain joins TRDV1 to TRDJ1; 11 bases fit TRDD3. CDR1 TSWWSYY and CDR2 QGS come from the germline V gene. J gave up 1 base and V 3 bases, and 16 bases lay outside the gene matches. CDR3 length: 20 amino acids. The CDR3: CALGDWPSRILGDITDKLIF. For the CDR3, the DNA is TGTGCTCTTGGGGACTGGCCTTCCCGCATACTGGGGGATATCACCGATAAACTCATCTTT.

The chain joins TRDV1 to TRDJ1; TRDD3 agrees at 9 bases. The germline V gene encodes CDR1 TSWWSYY and CDR2 QGS. There are 22 residues in the CDR3. Trimming at V came to 3 bases and at J to 0 bases, leaving 23 bases not matched to a gene. In nucleotides, the CDR3 is TGTGCTCTTGGGGAGCCCAATCCTACGAGAAGTACTGGGGGACGGTACACCGATAAACTCATCTTT. It is translated as CALGEPNPTRSTGGRYTDKLIF.

For the J gene the call is TRDJ1; the V gene lacks a call. The CDR3 contains 16 residues. The CDR3 coding sequence is TGTGCTCTTGGGCCGGGGGGGGTTCTGGACTCCTATAAACTCATCTTT. Amino acids: CALGPGGVLDSYKLIF.

The table lists this clone with a few counts. This chain joins TRDV1 and TRDJ1; 12 bases map to TRDD3. Germline CDR1 and CDR2: TSWWSYY and QGS. This CDR3 contains 20 residues. V shed 4 bases, J shed 2 bases, and the junction held 17 bases outside the gene matches. The CDR3 loop reads CALGADTTGGYIGFTDKLIF. The CDR3 DNA reads as TGTGCTCTTGGGGCCGATACTACTGGGGGATACATCGGGTTTACCGATAAACTCATCTTT.